These T cell receptor beta chains were read from a single sample in a study of cytomegalovirus exposure and HLA in healthy donors. The repertoire was sequenced with immunoSEQ multiplex PCR; TCRdb's copy has only in-frame clones and lacks some. The sample contains around 200,000 clones, roughly 91% of which appear only once. The sample comprised PBMCs. These receptor sequences come from a woman under 30 in good health and CMV-seronegative. CDR3s include the opening cysteine and the closing phenylalanine or tryptophan. Fields, in order: D gene, V gene, clone size, J gene, CDR3 DNA, CDR3 protein. The D gene is left open where the match is weak. The size entry is marked missing in some rows and otherwise reads once, few, many or a size class.

D: TRBD2
V: TRBV7-9
size: once
J: TRBJ2-1
DNA: TGTGCCAGCAGCTCATCACTAGCGGTAAGCTCCTACAATGAGCAGTTCTTC
CDR3: CASSSSLAVSSYNEQFF

D: TRBD2
V: TRBV30
size: few
J: TRBJ2-1
DNA: TGTGCCTTGCTAGCGGGAGGACAATATAAATCCTACAATGAGCAGTTCTTC
CDR3: CALLAGGQYKSYNEQFF

D: -
V: TRBV7-9
size: once
J: TRBJ1-4
DNA: TGTGCCAGCAGCTCAATTGGGGGGGGGTTTCATGAAAAACTGTTTTTT
CDR3: CASSSIGGGFHEKLFF

D: -
V: TRBV7-2
size: -
J: TRBJ1-5
DNA: TGTGCCAGCAGCTTAGGGGCCAGACTAACGCCTCAGCCCCAGCATTTT
CDR3: CASSLGARLTPQPQHF

D: TRBD2
V: TRBV28
size: once
J: TRBJ2-2
DNA: TGTGCCAGCAGTTGGACTAGCGGGAGCTGGGAGCTGTTTTTT
CDR3: CASSWTSGSWELFF

D: TRBD2
V: TRBV2
size: -
J: TRBJ2-3
DNA: TGTGCCAGCAGAATACTAGCGGGAGTCACAGATACGCAGTATTTT
CDR3: CASRILAGVTDTQYF

D: TRBD1
V: TRBV2
size: -
J: TRBJ1-5
DNA: TGTGCCAGCAGGAACAGGGGCTTAAGGGTCTATCAGCCCCAGCATTTT
CDR3: CASRNRGLRVYQPQHF

D: TRBD2
V: TRBV7-9
size: -
J: TRBJ2-3
DNA: TGTGCCAGCAGCTTCCTAGCGGGAGGGACAGATACGCAGTATTTT
CDR3: CASSFLAGGTDTQYF

D: TRBD1
V: TRBV4-3
size: once
J: TRBJ1-3
DNA: TGCGCCAGCAGCTACGACTGGACAGGAAGGGGAAACACCATATATTTT
CDR3: CASSYDWTGRGNTIYF

D: TRBD1
V: TRBV7-8
size: once
J: TRBJ2-5
DNA: TGTGCCAGCAGCTTAGCACAGGGGGTACAAGAGACCCAGTACTTC
CDR3: CASSLAQGVQETQYF

D: -
V: TRBV20-1
size: -
J: TRBJ1-3
DNA: TGCAGTGCTAGAGTGTTGGAGGCCATATATTTT
CDR3: CSARVLEAIYF

D: TRBD1
V: TRBV7-2
size: -
J: TRBJ1-2
DNA: TGTGCCAGCAGCTTTGGCGGGACAGGGAGGTTGGGTAACTATGGCTACACCTTC
CDR3: CASSFGGTGRLGNYGYTF

D: -
V: TRBV7-8
size: once
J: TRBJ2-3
DNA: TGTGCCAGCAGCTTAAGATTCGGCCAGGATACTTTTATAACAGATACGCAGTATTTT
CDR3: CASSLRFGQDTFITDTQYF

D: TRBD2
V: TRBV4-2
size: -
J: TRBJ2-7
DNA: TGTGCCAGCAGCCCCTCTCTCTCTCTAGCGGGGCCAGACTACGAGCAGTACTTC
CDR3: CASSPSLSLAGPDYEQYF

D: -
V: TRBV6-5
size: -
J: TRBJ2-6
DNA: TGTGCCAGCGGGAGGGGGGCTGGTGGGGCCAACGTCCTGACTTTC
CDR3: CASGRGAGGANVLTF

D: TRBD1
V: TRBV4-1
size: -
J: TRBJ1-4
DNA: TGCGCCAGCAGCCCCCAAAATTACAGGGGCCCGCGATCAAATAACGAAAAACTGTTTTTT
CDR3: CASSPQNYRGPRSNNEKLFF

D: -
V: TRBV7-9
size: once
J: TRBJ2-5
DNA: TGTGCCAGCAGCTTGGCGGCTCCTCGGGGGGAGACCCAGTACTTC
CDR3: CASSLAAPRGETQYF

D: TRBD2
V: TRBV7-9
size: few
J: TRBJ2-7
DNA: TGTGCCAGCAGCTACGCCGGGACTAGCGGGAGCGAGCAGTACTTC
CDR3: CASSYAGTSGSEQYF

D: -
V: TRBV7-7
size: once
J: TRBJ2-2
DNA: TGTGCCAGCAGCTCGGACCGGCGGGACACCGGGGAGCTGTTTTTT
CDR3: CASSSDRRDTGELFF

D: -
V: TRBV19
size: -
J: TRBJ1-1
DNA: TGTGCCAGTACCATGGACAAAATGAACACTGAAGCTTTCTTT
CDR3: CASTMDKMNTEAFF

D: -
V: TRBV27
size: -
J: TRBJ2-7
DNA: TGTGCCAGCAGTTCATGGACTCCCAAGGGGGTGAGGGAGCAGTACTTC
CDR3: CASSSWTPKGVREQYF

D: TRBD2
V: TRBV4-2
size: -
J: TRBJ2-5
DNA: TGTGCCAGCAGCCAAGTTGCGGGGGGGATTGGAGAGACCCAGTACTTC
CDR3: CASSQVAGGIGETQYF

D: TRBD2
V: TRBV5-1
size: -
J: TRBJ2-2
DNA: TGCGCCAGCAGCGTTCAAGGACTAGGGTCCGGGGAGCTGTTTTTT
CDR3: CASSVQGLGSGELFF